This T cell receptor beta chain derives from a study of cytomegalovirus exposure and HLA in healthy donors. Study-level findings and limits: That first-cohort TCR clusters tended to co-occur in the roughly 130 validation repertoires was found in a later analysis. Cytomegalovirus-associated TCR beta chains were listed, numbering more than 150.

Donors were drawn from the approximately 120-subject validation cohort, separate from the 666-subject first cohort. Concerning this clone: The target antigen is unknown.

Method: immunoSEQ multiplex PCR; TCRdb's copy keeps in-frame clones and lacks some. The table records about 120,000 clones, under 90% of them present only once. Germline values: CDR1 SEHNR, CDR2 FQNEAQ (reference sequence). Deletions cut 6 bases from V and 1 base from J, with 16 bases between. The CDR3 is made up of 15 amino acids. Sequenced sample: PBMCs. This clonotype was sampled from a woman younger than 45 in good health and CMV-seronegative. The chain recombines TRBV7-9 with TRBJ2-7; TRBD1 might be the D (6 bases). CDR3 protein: CASRPGTSVSYEQYF. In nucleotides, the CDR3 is TGTGCCAGCAGGCCTGGGACAAGTGTTTCCTACGAGCAGTACTTC.